This is a list of T cell receptor beta chains from one sample in a study of blood T cell repertoires in COVID-19. The protocol was immunoSEQ multiplex PCR, while the TCRdb copy is restricted to in-frame clones and leaves out a portion. The table lists about 50,000 clones, more than 75% of them singletons. The sequencing sample was made of peripheral blood. The receptors stem from a man aged 50-60 years with active or convalescent COVID-19. Each CDR3 is given with its conserved first and last residue. Each record gives: J gene, D gene, V gene, clone size, CDR3 protein, CDR3 DNA. The D gene is left open where the match is weak. Clone sizes are given selectively: once, few, many, or a class where the clone is expanded.

TRBJ1-3	TRBD1	TRBV7-9	-	CASSLTGGGTDTIYF	TGTGCCAGCAGCCTCACAGGGGGGGGAACGGACACCATATATTTT
TRBJ2-2	TRBD1	TRBV11-3	few	CASSLDRGRPGELFF	TGTGCCAGCAGCTTGGACAGGGGGCGCCCCGGGGAGCTGTTTTTT
TRBJ2-1	-	TRBV18	-	CASSRGQTTYNEQFF	TGTGCCAGCTCACGGGGGCAGACGACCTACAATGAGCAGTTCTTC
TRBJ2-2	TRBD2	TRBV5-1	once	CARSLAERGGRELFF	TGCGCCCGCAGCTTGGCCGAGCGGGGGGGCCGGGAGCTGTTTTTT
TRBJ1-6	TRBD1	TRBV6-1	few	CASSAGTGGAESYNSPLHF	TGTGCCAGCAGTGCCGGGACAGGGGGCGCGGAGTCCTATAATTCACCCCTCCACTTT
TRBJ2-5	-	TRBV20-1	-	CSATEGGTQYF	TGCAGTGCAACCGAAGGCGGGACCCAGTACTTC
TRBJ2-1	TRBD2	TRBV5-1	-	CASSFLAGGDNEQFF	TGCGCCAGCAGCTTTCTAGCGGGAGGGGACAATGAGCAGTTCTTC
TRBJ2-5	TRBD2	TRBV15	-	CATSREGSGGDTQETQYF	TGTGCCACCAGCAGAGAGGGTAGCGGGGGGGACACACAAGAGACCCAGTACTTC
TRBJ2-7	TRBD2	TRBV18	few	CASSPRGGSYEQYF	TGTGCCAGCTCACCACGGGGGGGCTCCTACGAGCAGTACTTC
TRBJ2-7	-	TRBV24-1	-	CATSEASGLGNEQYF	TGTGCCACCAGTGAGGCGTCAGGGCTTGGTAACGAGCAGTACTTC
TRBJ2-3	-	TRBV7-3	-	CASSLSGRKDTQYF	TGTGCCAGCAGCTTATCAGGGCGGAAAGATACGCAGTATTTT
TRBJ2-7	TRBD1	TRBV7-2	-	CASSLVRDSDYEQYF	TGTGCCAGCAGCCTCGTCCGGGACAGCGACTACGAGCAGTACTTC
TRBJ1-1	TRBD1	TRBV27	-	CASSLGPTGTGEAFF	TGTGCCAGCAGTTTAGGCCCGACAGGGACCGGTGAAGCTTTCTTT
TRBJ1-4	-	TRBV29-1	-	CSVARGEKLFF	TGCAGCGTTGCTAGGGGTGAAAAACTGTTTTTT
TRBJ2-2	-	TRBV12-3/TRBV12-4	few	CASSRSNTGELFF	TGTGCCAGCAGCCGTTCGAACACCGGGGAGCTGTTTTTT